The 19 T cell receptor beta chains presented below share a single source sample, sequenced in a study of CD8+ T cells in alopecia areata. The treatment was: oral pan-JAK inhibitor, 5-10 mg twice daily. Reverse transcription of extracted RNA yielded cDNA, which provided the sequencing template. The table came from immunoSEQ multiplex PCR; TCRdb's copy has only in-frame clones and leaves some out. The sample lists some 200,000 clones, 55% to 70% occurring once. Sequenced here: CD4+ T cells sorted from blood, sampled at week 4, from a patient treated with tofacitinib. These receptor sequences come from a human donor with alopecia areata.

This sequence joins TRBV5-6 and TRBJ1-5, with 12 bases matching TRBD1. This CDR3 is 18 amino acids long. The V segment lost 4 bases and the J segment 7 bases; nucleotides outside the gene matches: 15. In germline, CDR1 is SGHDT, CDR2 YYEEEE. CDR3 in DNA: TGTGCCAGCAGCCTGAGCCCGGGACAGGGGGCTGCGGGACAGCCCCAGCATTTT. Amino acids: CASSLSPGQGAAGQPQHF.

V is TRBV9 and J is TRBJ2-1, with D possibly called TRBD1 or TRBD2 (6 bases each). V lost 3 bases, J lost 8 bases, and 18 bases lay in between. From germline, CDR1 is SGDLS and CDR2 YYNGEE. The CDR3 runs to 15 residues. The CDR3 sequence: CASSGFWGPGDEQFF. The CDR3 DNA reads TGTGCCAGCAGCGGGTTTTGGGGGCCGGGGGATGAGCAGTTCTTC.

This clone was seen only a few times. The chain has TRBV6-6 and TRBJ1-6, with 9 bases aligning to TRBD1. The germline gives CDR1 MNHNY, CDR2 SVGAGI (reference sequence). The length of the CDR3 is 16 residues. V shed 7 bases and J 5 bases; nucleotides not matched to a gene: 9. Here the CDR3 reads CASIPGQGRDNSPLHF. CDR3 coding DNA: TGTGCCAGCATCCCGGGACAGGGCCGGGATAATTCACCCCTCCACTTT.

The sample holds a few counts of this clone. This sequence joins TRBV29-1 and TRBJ1-1, with D tentatively TRBD1 (5 bases). CDR1 and CDR2 (germline): SQVTM, ANQGSEA. There are 15 residues in the CDR3. The V gene lost 3 bases and the J gene lost 0 bases, with 14 bases spanning the gap. CDR3 sequence (DNA): TGCAGCGTTGAGGGGGGGTTTGGCATGAACACTGAAGCTTTCTTT. Translating it yields CSVEGGFGMNTEAFF.

A few counts support this clone. The V and J genes are TRBV7-2 and TRBJ2-2; perhaps TRBD2 as D (6 bases). The CDR3 spans 15 residues. Deletions cut 3 bases from V and 4 bases from J, with 12 bases between. Germline CDR1 SGHTA, CDR2 FQGNSA. The CDR3 sequence is CASSFSGLVTGELFF. As DNA, the CDR3 is TGTGCCAGCAGCTTCAGCGGGTTAGTCACCGGGGAGCTGTTTTTT.

This sequence joins TRBV30 and TRBJ1-2; D is uncertain. This CDR3 is 13 amino acids long. Trimming stripped 5 bases from V and 0 bases from J, with 10 bases between. In germline, CDR1 is GTSNPN, CDR2 SVGIG (reference sequence). CDR3 region: CAWDRVPNYGYTF. DNA of the CDR3: TGTGCCTGGGATCGCGTGCCTAACTATGGCTACACCTTC.

This rearrangement joins TRBV12-5 to TRBJ2-5; no clear D. V lost 2 bases to trimming and J lost 3 bases, with 4 bases between them. Per germline, CDR1 LGHNT and CDR2 FRNRAP. This CDR3 comprises 12 residues. CDR3 sequence (DNA): TGTGCTAGTGGTTTGCGTGAAGAGACCCAGTACTTC. As protein: CASGLREETQYF.

The rearrangement uses TRBV5-4 and TRBJ1-2, with unresolved D. CDR1 and CDR2 from the germline V gene are SGHNT and YYREEE (reference sequence). The CDR3 extends over 12 amino acids. Trimming took off 0 bases at V and 7 bases at J, with 7 bases between the two ends. CDR3 in amino acids: CASSLGAAGYTF. DNA of the CDR3: TGTGCCAGCAGCTTGGGTGCAGCTGGCTACACCTTC.

This chain connects TRBV30 to TRBJ2-2, with D uncertain. Germline V gene sequence: CDR1 GTSNPN, CDR2 SVGIG (reference sequence). The CDR3 is 14 amino acids. The V gene lost 1 base and the J gene lost 1 base, with 7 bases spanning the gap. The CDR3 protein is CAWSASENTGELFF. The DNA for the CDR3 is TGTGCCTGGAGTGCATCCGAGAACACCGGGGAGCTGTTTTTT. Supplemented by reference TRBV30 and TRBJ2-2, the full variable domain reads SQTIHQWPATLVQPVGSPLSLECTVEGTSNPNLYWYRQAAGRGLQLLFYSVGIGQISSEVPQNLSASRPQDRQFILSSKKLLLSDSGFYLCAWSASENTGELFFGEGSRLTVL.

The DNA of the CDR3 is TGTGCCAGCAGCTCACTTTCCTACAATGAGCAGTTCTTC. This translates into CASSSLSYNEQFF. The gene calls are TRBV11-1 and TRBJ2-1; D not certain. The CDR3 extends over 13 amino acids. The germline V and J ends were trimmed by 4 bases and 1 base, with 5 bases remaining between them. Germline CDR1 and CDR2: SGHAT and FQDESV (reference sequence).

The chain carries TRBV5-1 and TRBJ2-2, with 11 bases that match TRBD2. The V segment lost 7 bases and the J segment 4 bases; nucleotides outside the gene matches: 0. Per the germline V gene, CDR1 is SGHRS and CDR2 is YFSETQ. This CDR3 spans 13 amino acids. CDR3 nucleotide sequence: TGCGCCAGCGGACTAGCGGGCACCGGGGAGCTGTTTTTT. Translation: CASGLAGTGELFF.

V is TRBV23-1 and J is TRBJ2-7; a possible D gene is TRBD1 (6 bases). TRBV23-1 is given ORF status, its function remaining uncertain. V lost 3 bases and J 3 bases, leaving 18 bases between the germline ends. This CDR3 is built from 16 residues. CDR3 DNA sequence: TGCGCCAGCAGTCACCCCCCAAGACAGGACCTCTACGAGCAGTACTTC. Residues: CASSHPPRQDLYEQYF.

The sample holds a few counts of this clone. The J gene is TRBJ2-4, the V gene TRBV4-1; the D gene is possibly TRBD2 (6 bases). This CDR3 has 13 amino acids. The V and J ends lost 3 bases and 7 bases respectively, with 10 bases between them. CDR1 is MGHRA, CDR2 YSYEKL, per germline. The CDR3 reads CASSQGLSNIQYF. In nucleotides, the CDR3 is TGCGCCAGCAGCCAGGGACTGTCTAACATTCAGTACTTC.

V is TRBV27 and J is TRBJ1-5; tentatively, D is TRBD1 (5 bases). This CDR3 comprises 15 residues. Trimming shortened V by 4 bases and J by 0 bases, and 10 bases separated the two germline ends. Germline CDR1 is MNHEY and CDR2 is SMNVEV (reference sequence). The CDR3 is CASSSGPFSNQPQHF. CDR3 DNA: TGTGCCAGCAGTTCAGGGCCCTTTAGCAATCAGCCCCAGCATTTT.

The rearrangement links TRBV18 to TRBJ2-3; D uncertain. Trimming stripped 2 bases from V and 0 bases from J, with 12 bases between. Germline V lookup: CDR1 KGHSH, CDR2 LQKENI. The CDR3 is 16 amino acids. The CDR3 is CASSPGVTSSTDTQYF. CDR3 sequence (DNA): TGTGCCAGCTCACCAGGGGTGACCTCTAGCACAGATACGCAGTATTTT.

Only a few counts were recorded for this clone. This chain connects TRBV10-3 to TRBJ2-1; D assignment may be TRBD1 or TRBD2 (6 bases each). The length of the CDR3 is 14 residues. With 10 bases removed from V and 2 bases from J, the gap between germline ends came to 15 bases. Germline values: CDR1 ENHRY, CDR2 SYGVKD. CDR3 bases: TGTGCCACTAAGAGGGGGGCCGCCTACAATGAGCAGTTCTTC. As protein: CATKRGAAYNEQFF.

In its sample, this clone was seen once. The rearrangement uses TRBV5-1 and TRBJ1-5; D is possibly TRBD1 (5 bases). This CDR3 has 15 residues. Germline V gene lookup returns CDR1 SGHRS and CDR2 YFSETQ. The V end lost 5 bases, the J end lost 5 bases, and 17 bases lay between the germline ends. The CDR3 spells CASREGPGRDQPQHF. Written as DNA, the CDR3 is TGCGCCAGCAGGGAAGGTCCGGGGCGAGATCAGCCCCAGCATTTT. Filled out from reference TRBV5-1 and TRBJ1-5, the complete variable domain reads KAGVTQTPRYLIKTRGQQVTLSCSPISGHRSVSWYQQTPGQGLQFLFEYFSETQRNKGNFPGRFSGRQFSNSRSEMNVSTLELGDSALYLCASREGPGRDQPQHFGDGTRLSIL.

The chain employs TRBV29-1 and TRBJ1-1; a possible D gene is TRBD1 (5 bases). Trimming pared 7 bases from V and 5 bases from J, leaving 11 bases between. This CDR3 has 11 residues. Germline CDR1 reads SQVTM; CDR2 reads ANQGSEA. The CDR3 nucleotides are TGCAGCGCCAGGTGGGGGACTGAAGCTTTCTTT. Amino acid sequence: CSARWGTEAFF.

This chain connects TRBV29-1 to TRBJ2-5, with 8 bases fitting TRBD1. The trim removed 6 bases at V and 5 bases at J, leaving 8 bases unmatched. The CDR3 contains 13 residues. Germline V CDR1 and CDR2: SQVTM, ANQGSEA. CDR3 coding DNA: TGCAGCGTCGCCAGGGGGCGCAGGGAGACCCAGTACTTC. Residues: CSVARGRRETQYF.